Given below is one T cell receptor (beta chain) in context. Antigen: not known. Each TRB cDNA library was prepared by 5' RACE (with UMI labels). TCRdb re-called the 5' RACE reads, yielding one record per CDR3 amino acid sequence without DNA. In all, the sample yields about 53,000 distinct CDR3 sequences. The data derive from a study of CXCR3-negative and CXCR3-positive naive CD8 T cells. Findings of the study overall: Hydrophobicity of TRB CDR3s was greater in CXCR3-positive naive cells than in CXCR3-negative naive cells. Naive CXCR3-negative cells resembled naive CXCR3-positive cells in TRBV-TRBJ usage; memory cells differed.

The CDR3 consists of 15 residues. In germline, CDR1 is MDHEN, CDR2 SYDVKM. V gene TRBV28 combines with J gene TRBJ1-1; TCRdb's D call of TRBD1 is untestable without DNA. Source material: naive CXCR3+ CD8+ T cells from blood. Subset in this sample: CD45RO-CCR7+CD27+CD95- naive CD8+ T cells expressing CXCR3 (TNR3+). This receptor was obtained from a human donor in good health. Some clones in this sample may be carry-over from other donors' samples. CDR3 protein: CASIGARQDDTEAFF.